This TCR beta chain was identified in a study of chemoradiotherapy in HPV16-positive cancers. Study-level background: Candidate HPV-specific T-cell clones and common TCR motifs came from functional assays in a couple of HPV16-positive patients. General observations from the study: Only two HPV16-positive patients supplied the functional HPV-specificity definition. Candidate HPV-specific clones and E7-related TCR motifs grew in tumor during treatment.

Produced via immunoSEQ multiplex PCR; TCRdb's table is partial and in-frame only. This sample carries about 53,000 clones, roughly 90% of them seen once, and the ten largest clones take roughly 3.3%. The CDR3 extends over 16 amino acids. Germline CDR1 is SGHAT and CDR2 is FQNNGV. With V trimmed by 4 bases and J by 4 bases, 6 bases remained unmatched. Turning to this clone: The target antigen is unknown.

Sample: blood, taken from a patient who underwent chemoradiotherapy. This receptor was obtained from a human donor with HPV-associated anogenital cancer. The chain links TRBV11-2 to TRBJ2-5; 13 bases match TRBD2. Here the CDR3 DNA reads TGTGCCAGCAGCTCGGGGACTAGCGGGAATAGAGAGACCCAGTACTTC. This encodes CASSSGTSGNRETQYF.